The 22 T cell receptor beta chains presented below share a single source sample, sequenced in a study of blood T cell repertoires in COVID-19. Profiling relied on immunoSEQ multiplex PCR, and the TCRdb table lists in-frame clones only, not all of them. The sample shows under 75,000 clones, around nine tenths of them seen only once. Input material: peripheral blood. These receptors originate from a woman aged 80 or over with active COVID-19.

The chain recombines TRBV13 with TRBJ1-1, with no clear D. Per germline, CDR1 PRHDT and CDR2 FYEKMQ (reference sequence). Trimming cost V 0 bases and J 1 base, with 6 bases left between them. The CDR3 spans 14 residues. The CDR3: CASSLGKANTEAFF. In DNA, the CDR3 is TGTGCCAGCAGCTTAGGTAAAGCGAACACTGAAGCTTTCTTT.

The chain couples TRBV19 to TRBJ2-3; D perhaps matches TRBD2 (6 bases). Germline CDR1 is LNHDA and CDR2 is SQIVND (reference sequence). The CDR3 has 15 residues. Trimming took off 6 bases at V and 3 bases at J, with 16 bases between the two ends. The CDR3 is CASSRLDSMTDTQYF. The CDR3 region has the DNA TGTGCCAGTAGCCGACTAGATAGTATGACAGATACGCAGTATTTT.

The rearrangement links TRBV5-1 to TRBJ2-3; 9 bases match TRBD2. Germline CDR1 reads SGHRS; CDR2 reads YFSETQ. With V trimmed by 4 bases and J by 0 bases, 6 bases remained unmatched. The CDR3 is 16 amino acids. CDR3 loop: CASSQEGLASTDTQYF. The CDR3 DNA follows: TGCGCCAGCAGCCAAGAGGGACTAGCTAGCACAGATACGCAGTATTTT.

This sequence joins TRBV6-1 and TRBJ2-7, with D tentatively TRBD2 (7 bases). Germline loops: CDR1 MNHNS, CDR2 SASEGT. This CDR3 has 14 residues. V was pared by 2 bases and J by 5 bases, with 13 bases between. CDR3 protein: CASSERGGSHEQYF. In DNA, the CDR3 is TGTGCCAGCAGTGAAAGGGGGGGCAGCCACGAGCAGTACTTC.

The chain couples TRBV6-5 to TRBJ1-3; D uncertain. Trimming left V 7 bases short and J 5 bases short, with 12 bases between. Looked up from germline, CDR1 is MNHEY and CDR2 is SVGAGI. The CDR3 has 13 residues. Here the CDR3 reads CASMREARNTIYF. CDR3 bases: TGTGCCAGCATGCGGGAGGCCAGAAACACCATATATTTT.

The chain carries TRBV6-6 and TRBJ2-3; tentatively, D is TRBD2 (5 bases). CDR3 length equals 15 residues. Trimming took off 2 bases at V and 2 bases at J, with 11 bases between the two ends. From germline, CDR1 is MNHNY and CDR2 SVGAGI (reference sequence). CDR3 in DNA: TGTGCCAGCAGTTACGGCGGGCCCCTCACAGATACGCAGTATTTT. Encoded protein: CASSYGGPLTDTQYF.

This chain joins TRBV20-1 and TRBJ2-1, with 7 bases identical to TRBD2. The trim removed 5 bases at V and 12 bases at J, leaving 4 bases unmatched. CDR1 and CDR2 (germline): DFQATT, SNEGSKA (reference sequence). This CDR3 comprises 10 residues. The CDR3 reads CSAYSGPQFF. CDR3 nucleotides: TGCAGTGCTTATAGCGGGCCGCAGTTCTTC.

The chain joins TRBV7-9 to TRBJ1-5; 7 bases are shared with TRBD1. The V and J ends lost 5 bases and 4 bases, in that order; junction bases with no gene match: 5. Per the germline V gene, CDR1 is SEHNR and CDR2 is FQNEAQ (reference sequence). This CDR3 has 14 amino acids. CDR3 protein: CASSLDRENQPQHF. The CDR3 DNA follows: TGTGCCAGCAGCCTTGACAGGGAAAATCAGCCCCAGCATTTT.

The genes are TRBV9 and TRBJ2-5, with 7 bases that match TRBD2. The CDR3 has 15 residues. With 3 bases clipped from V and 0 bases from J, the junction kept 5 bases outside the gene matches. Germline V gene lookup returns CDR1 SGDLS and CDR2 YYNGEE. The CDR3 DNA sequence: TGTGCCAGCAGCGGCGGGACTATCTACCAAGAGACCCAGTACTTC. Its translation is CASSGGTIYQETQYF.

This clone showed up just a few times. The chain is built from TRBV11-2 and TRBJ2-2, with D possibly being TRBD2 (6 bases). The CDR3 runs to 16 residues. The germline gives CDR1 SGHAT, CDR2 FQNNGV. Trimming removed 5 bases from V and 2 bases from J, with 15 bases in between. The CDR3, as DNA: TGTGCCAGCAGCCGCGGTGGCGGGGTTAACACCGGGGAGCTGTTTTTT. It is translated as CASSRGGGVNTGELFF.

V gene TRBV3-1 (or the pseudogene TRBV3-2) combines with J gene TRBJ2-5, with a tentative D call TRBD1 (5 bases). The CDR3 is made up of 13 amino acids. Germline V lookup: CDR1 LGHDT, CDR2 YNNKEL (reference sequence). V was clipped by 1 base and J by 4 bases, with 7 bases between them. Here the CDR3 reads CASSQVRGETQYF. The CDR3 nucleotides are TGTGCCAGCAGCCAAGTTAGGGGAGAGACCCAGTACTTC.

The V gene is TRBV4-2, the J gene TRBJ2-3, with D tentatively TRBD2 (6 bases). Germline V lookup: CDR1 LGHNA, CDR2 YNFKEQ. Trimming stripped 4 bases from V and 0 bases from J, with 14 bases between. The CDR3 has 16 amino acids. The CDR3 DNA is TGTGCCAGCAGCCCCCGAGGGCGGGGCAGCACAGATACGCAGTATTTT. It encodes CASSPRGRGSTDTQYF.

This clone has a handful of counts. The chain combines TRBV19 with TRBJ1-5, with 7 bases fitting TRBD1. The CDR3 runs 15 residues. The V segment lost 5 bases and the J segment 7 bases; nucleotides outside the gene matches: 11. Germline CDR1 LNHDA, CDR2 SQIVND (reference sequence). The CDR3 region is CASSYRGGGGQPQHF. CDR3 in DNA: TGTGCCAGTAGTTACAGGGGCGGAGGGGGACAGCCCCAGCATTTT.

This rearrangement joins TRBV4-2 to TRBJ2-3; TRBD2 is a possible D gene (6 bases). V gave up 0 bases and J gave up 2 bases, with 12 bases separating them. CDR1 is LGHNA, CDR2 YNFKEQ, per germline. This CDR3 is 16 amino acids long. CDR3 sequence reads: CASSQDPAGYTDTQYF. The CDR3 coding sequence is TGTGCCAGCAGCCAAGATCCGGCGGGGTACACAGATACGCAGTATTTT.

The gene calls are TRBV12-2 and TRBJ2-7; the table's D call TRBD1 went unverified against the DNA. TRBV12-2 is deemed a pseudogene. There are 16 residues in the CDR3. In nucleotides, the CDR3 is TGTGCAAGTCGCTTAGCAATAGGGGTGGGGTCCTACGAGCAGTACTTC. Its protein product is CASRLAIGVGSYEQYF.

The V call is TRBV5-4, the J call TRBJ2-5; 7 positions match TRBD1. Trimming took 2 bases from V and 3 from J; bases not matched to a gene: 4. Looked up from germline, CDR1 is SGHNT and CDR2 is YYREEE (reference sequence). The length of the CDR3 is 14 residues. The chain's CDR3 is CASSFSGQEETQYF. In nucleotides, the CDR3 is TGTGCCAGCAGCTTCTCTGGACAGGAAGAGACCCAGTACTTC.

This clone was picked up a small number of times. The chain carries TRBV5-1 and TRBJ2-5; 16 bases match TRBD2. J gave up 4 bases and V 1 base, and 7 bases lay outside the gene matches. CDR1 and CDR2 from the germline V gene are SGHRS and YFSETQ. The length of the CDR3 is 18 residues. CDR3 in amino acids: CASSLTGTSGGEGETQYF. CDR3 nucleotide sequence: TGCGCCAGCAGCTTGACCGGGACTAGCGGGGGGGAAGGAGAGACCCAGTACTTC.

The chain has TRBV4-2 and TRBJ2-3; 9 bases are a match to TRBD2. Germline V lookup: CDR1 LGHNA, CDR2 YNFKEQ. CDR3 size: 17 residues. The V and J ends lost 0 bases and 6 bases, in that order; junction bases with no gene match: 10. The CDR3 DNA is TGTGCCAGCAGCCAAGAACCCCTGGCGGGGGGGCCTGATACGCAGTATTTT. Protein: CASSQEPLAGGPDTQYF.

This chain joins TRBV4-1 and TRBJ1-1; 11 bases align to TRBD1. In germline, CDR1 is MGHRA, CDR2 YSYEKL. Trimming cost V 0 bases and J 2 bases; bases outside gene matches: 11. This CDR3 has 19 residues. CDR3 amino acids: CASSQDRIGQGARNTEAFF. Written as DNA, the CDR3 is TGCGCCAGCAGCCAAGACCGTATAGGACAGGGGGCCCGAAACACTGAAGCTTTCTTT.

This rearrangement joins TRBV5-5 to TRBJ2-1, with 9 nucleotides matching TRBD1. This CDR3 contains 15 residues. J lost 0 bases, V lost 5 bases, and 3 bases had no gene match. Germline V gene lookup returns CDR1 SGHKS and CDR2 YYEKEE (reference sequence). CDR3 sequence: CASRSDRGSYNEQFF. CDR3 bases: TGTGCCAGCAGATCGGACAGGGGCTCCTACAATGAGCAGTTCTTC.

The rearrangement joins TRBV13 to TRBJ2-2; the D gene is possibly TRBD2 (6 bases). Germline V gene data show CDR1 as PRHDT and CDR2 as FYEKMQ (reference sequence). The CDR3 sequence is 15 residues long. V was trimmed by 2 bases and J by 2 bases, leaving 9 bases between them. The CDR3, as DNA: TGTGCCAGCAGCTTAAAGGAGGGTAACACCGGGGAGCTGTTTTTT. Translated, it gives CASSLKEGNTGELFF.

The CDR3 nucleotides are TGCGCCAGCAGCTTGGATCCAGCGGGGAACTACGAGCAGTACTTC. Encoded protein: CASSLDPAGNYEQYF. The rearrangement joins TRBV5-1 to TRBJ2-7, with 7 nucleotides matching TRBD2. Germline values: CDR1 SGHRS, CDR2 YFSETQ. The junction had 6 bases not matched to a gene; V was cut back by 0 bases and J by 3 bases. The CDR3 runs 15 residues.